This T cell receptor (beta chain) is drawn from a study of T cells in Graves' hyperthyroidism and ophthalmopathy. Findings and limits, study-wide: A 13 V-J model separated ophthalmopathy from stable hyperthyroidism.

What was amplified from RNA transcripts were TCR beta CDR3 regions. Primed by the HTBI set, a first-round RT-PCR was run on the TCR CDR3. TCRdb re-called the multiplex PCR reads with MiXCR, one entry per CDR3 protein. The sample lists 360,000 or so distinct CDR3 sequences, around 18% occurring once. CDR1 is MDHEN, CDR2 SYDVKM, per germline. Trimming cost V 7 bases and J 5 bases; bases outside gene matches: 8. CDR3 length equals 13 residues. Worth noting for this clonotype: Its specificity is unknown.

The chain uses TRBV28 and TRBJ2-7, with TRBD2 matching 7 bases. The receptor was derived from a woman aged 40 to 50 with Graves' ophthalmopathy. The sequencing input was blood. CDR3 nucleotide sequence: TGTGCCAGCATTACCGGGGGGATCAACGAGCAGTACTTC. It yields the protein CASITGGINEQYF.